The next 24 T cell receptor beta chains were all read from a single sample in a study of blood T cell repertoires in COVID-19. Some clones are missing from TCRdb's copy, which holds only in-frame ones; the method was immunoSEQ multiplex PCR. The sample includes fewer than 250,000 clones, around 80% of them seen just once. Sequencing input: peripheral blood. The origin of the receptors is a woman aged 45-59 years with acute or convalescent COVID-19.

This chain links TRBV13 with TRBJ2-7, with TRBD2 matching over 9 bases. Germline assignment: CDR1 PRHDT and CDR2 FYEKMQ (reference sequence). J gave up 5 bases and V 5 bases, and 10 bases lay outside the gene matches. The CDR3 runs 15 residues. As DNA, the CDR3 is TGTGCCAGCAGCACAAAGCTAGCGGGAAGGAACGAGCAGTACTTC. It codes for CASSTKLAGRNEQYF.

The rearrangement uses TRBV28 and TRBJ1-6; 9 nucleotides agree with TRBD1. J was trimmed by 5 bases and V by 8 bases; bases with no gene match: 19. Germline CDR1 reads MDHEN; CDR2 reads SYDVKM. This CDR3 is 19 amino acids long. CDR3 nucleotide sequence: TGTGCCAGCGGGCTACAGGGGGCCCAAAGGGGGACCAATAATTCACCCCTCCACTTT. Protein sequence: CASGLQGAQRGTNNSPLHF.

This chain links TRBV7-2 with TRBJ2-2; 9 nucleotides agree with TRBD2. The CDR3 runs to 18 residues. V shed 4 bases, J shed 5 bases, and the junction held 14 bases outside the gene matches. Germline V CDR1 and CDR2: SGHTA, FQGNSA. Written as DNA, the CDR3 is TGTGCCAGCAGCTCCTCCGTGGTAGCGGGGGAATCAACCGGGGAGCTGTTTTTT. Amino acids: CASSSSVVAGESTGELFF.

This rearrangement joins TRBV6-2 or TRBV6-3 to TRBJ2-3, with 12 bases identical to TRBD2. From germline, CDR1 is MNHEY and CDR2 SVGEGT. The CDR3 totals 18 residues. V lost 5 bases to trimming and J lost 0 bases; unmatched junction nucleotides: 9. The CDR3 here is CASSHRLAGERSTDTQYF. CDR3 nucleotides: TGTGCCAGCAGTCACCGACTAGCGGGAGAGAGGAGCACAGATACGCAGTATTTT.

The rearrangement uses TRBV29-1 and TRBJ2-5, with TRBD2 matching over 8 bases. The germline V gene encodes CDR1 SQVTM and CDR2 ANQGSEA. The V segment lost 3 bases and the J segment 5 bases; nucleotides outside the gene matches: 8. The length of the CDR3 is 14 residues. CDR3 in amino acids: CSVDPGRAGETQYF. For the CDR3, the DNA is TGCAGCGTTGACCCCGGGAGGGCCGGGGAGACCCAGTACTTC.

This chain uses TRBV15 with TRBJ1-1; D is ambiguous. The length of the CDR3 is 18 residues. Germline V gene data show CDR1 as LNHNV and CDR2 as YYDKDF (reference sequence). V lost 0 bases, J lost 1 base, and 18 bases lay in between. CDR3 bases: TGTGCCACCAGCAGAGATTATAATCCTGGACTTTCGAACACTGAAGCTTTCTTT. Protein sequence: CATSRDYNPGLSNTEAFF. Full variable domain (outside the CDR3, taken from reference TRBV15 and TRBJ1-1): DAMVIQNPRYQVTQFGKPVTLSCSQTLNHNVMYWYQQKSSQAPKLLFHYYDKDFNNEADTPDNFQSRRPNTSFCFLDIRSPGLGDTAMYLCATSRDYNPGLSNTEAFFGQGTRLTVV.

The J gene is TRBJ2-7, the V gene TRBV6-4; 10 bases match TRBD2. The germline CDR1 and CDR2 sequences are MRHNA and SNTAGT. The CDR3 covers 16 residues. With V trimmed by 10 bases and J by 3 bases, 15 bases remained unmatched. The CDR3 here is CATPSGSGRISYEQYF. The CDR3 coding sequence is TGTGCCACCCCCTCGGGTAGCGGGAGGATTAGCTACGAGCAGTACTTC.

The chain couples TRBV7-9 to TRBJ2-3; tentative D call: TRBD2 (6 bases). The CDR3 runs to 13 residues. Trimming shortened V by 3 bases and J by 6 bases, and 10 bases separated the two germline ends. Looked up from germline, CDR1 is SEHNR and CDR2 is FQNEAQ (reference sequence). In DNA form, the CDR3 reads TGTGCCAGCAGCTTGAACGGAGGGGATACGCAGTATTTT. Amino acids: CASSLNGGDTQYF.

In DNA form, the CDR3 reads TGTGCCAGCAGTTTGAGTCAATATCAGCCCCAGCATTTT. Translated, it gives CASSLSQYQPQHF. This sequence joins TRBV28 and TRBJ1-5; D is undetermined. Trimming removed 3 bases at V and 5 bases at J, with 8 bases between. CDR3 length: 13 amino acids. CDR1 MDHEN and CDR2 SYDVKM come from the germline V gene.

The rearrangement links TRBV5-4 to TRBJ2-3; 9 bases agree with TRBD2. The CDR3 spans 16 residues. V lost 5 bases to trimming and J lost 4 bases; unmatched junction nucleotides: 11. Germline CDR1 reads SGHNT; CDR2 reads YYREEE (reference sequence). The CDR3 coding sequence is TGTGCCAGCAGTCCCACCGGGGGACTAGCTTCAGATACGCAGTATTTT. It is translated as CASSPTGGLASDTQYF.

This rearrangement joins TRBV4-1 to TRBJ1-3; possibly TRBD1 for D (6 bases). V lost 4 bases and J lost 0, with 10 bases in between. CDR3 length: 15 residues. CDR1 MGHRA and CDR2 YSYEKL come from the germline V gene. As DNA, the CDR3 is TGCGCCAGCAGCCTCCGGACAGTCTCTGGAAACACCATATATTTT. It is translated as CASSLRTVSGNTIYF.

The chain has TRBV24-1 and TRBJ2-7; tentatively, D is TRBD1 (5 bases). CDR3 length equals 12 residues. Germline CDR1 reads KGHDR; CDR2 reads SFDVKD. V was clipped by 5 bases and J by 3 bases, with 7 bases between them. The CDR3 loop is CATSAQGYEQYF. In DNA form, the CDR3 reads TGTGCCACCAGTGCTCAGGGCTACGAGCAGTACTTC.

The genes are TRBV19 and TRBJ2-7; D is perhaps TRBD1 (6 bases). The germline V and J ends were trimmed by 6 bases and 0 bases, with 12 bases remaining between them. Germline V lookup: CDR1 LNHDA, CDR2 SQIVND (reference sequence). The CDR3 spans 14 residues. CDR3 amino acids: CASSHRENSYEQYF. The CDR3 DNA reads TGTGCCAGTAGCCACAGGGAAAACTCCTACGAGCAGTACTTC.

This clone was counted a few times. The chain has TRBV7-7 and TRBJ2-1; 10 bases are a match to TRBD1. The V segment lost 5 bases and the J segment 4 bases; nucleotides outside the gene matches: 5. The CDR3 is 15 amino acids. In germline, CDR1 is SSHAT, CDR2 FNYEAQ (reference sequence). The CDR3 loop is CASSRGQGGYNEQFF. The DNA for the CDR3 is TGTGCCAGCAGCCGAGGACAGGGGGGGTACAATGAGCAGTTCTTC.

CDR3 bases: TGTGCCTGGAGTAGGGGGCGGGTGCCCTATGGCTACACCTTC. Amino acid sequence: CAWSRGRVPYGYTF. The chain recombines TRBV30 with TRBJ1-2; 7 nucleotides agree with TRBD1. The germline V gene encodes CDR1 GTSNPN and CDR2 SVGIG (reference sequence). CDR3 size: 14 residues. Trimming at V came to 2 bases and at J to 4 bases, leaving 7 bases not matched to a gene.

The rearrangement uses TRBV3-1 (or the pseudogene TRBV3-2) and TRBJ1-6, with 9 bases identical to TRBD1. V dropped 3 bases and J dropped 9; count of bases not matched to a gene: 6. The germline V gene encodes CDR1 LGHDT and CDR2 YNNKEL (reference sequence). This CDR3 is built from 15 residues. CDR3 DNA: TGTGCCAGCAGCCAGGAACAGGGGGCCGGTTCACCCCTCCACTTT. It codes for CASSQEQGAGSPLHF.

The chain combines TRBV6-1 with TRBJ2-7; D ambiguous. Germline lookup yields CDR1 MNHNS and CDR2 SASEGT. The CDR3 contains 14 residues. Trimming removed 1 base at V and 0 bases at J, with 7 bases between. The chain's CDR3 is CASSEDLVSYEQYF. The CDR3 region has the DNA TGTGCCAGCAGTGAAGATCTAGTCTCCTACGAGCAGTACTTC.

The chain carries TRBV6-1 and TRBJ2-7; D gene ambiguous. Deletions cut 2 bases from V and 2 bases from J, with 13 bases between. The CDR3 has 15 residues. Germline CDR1 is MNHNS and CDR2 is SASEGT. CDR3 residues: CASSETVGPPYEQYF. The DNA of the CDR3 is TGTGCCAGCAGTGAAACAGTAGGCCCCCCCTACGAGCAGTACTTC.

The chain has TRBV3-1 (or the pseudogene TRBV3-2) and TRBJ2-3, with 9 bases fitting TRBD2. After removal of 6 bases from V and 0 bases from J, the junction contained 16 bases not matched to a gene. The length of the CDR3 is 19 residues. CDR1 is LGHDT, CDR2 YNNKEL, per germline (reference sequence). This CDR3 is CASRRSIGTSSGSTDTQYF. Written as DNA, the CDR3 is TGTGCCAGCAGACGATCGATAGGGACTAGCTCGGGGAGCACAGATACGCAGTATTTT.

The J gene is TRBJ1-3, the V gene TRBV3-1 (or the pseudogene TRBV3-2), with D tentatively TRBD1 (5 bases). Per germline, CDR1 LGHDT and CDR2 YNNKEL (reference sequence). V was trimmed by 7 bases and J by 2 bases, leaving 24 bases between them. CDR3 length: 18 residues. The chain's CDR3 is CASTRDLPGGVTGNTIYF. CDR3 DNA sequence: TGTGCCAGCACCCGGGACCTTCCCGGAGGGGTAACTGGAAACACCATATATTTT.

This chain joins TRBV6-5 and TRBJ1-2, with TRBD1 identical over 7 bases. Germline CDR1 and CDR2: MNHEY and SVGAGI. The CDR3 has 14 residues. V shed 6 bases and J 1 base; nucleotides not matched to a gene: 5. The CDR3 loop reads CASRQTGNNYGYTF. The CDR3 DNA sequence: TGTGCCAGCAGACAGACAGGGAATAACTATGGCTACACCTTC.

Only a few counts were recorded for this clone. The chain combines TRBV18 with TRBJ1-3; 7 nucleotides line up with TRBD1. The trim removed 4 bases at V and 3 bases at J, leaving 6 bases unmatched. Germline V gene lookup returns CDR1 KGHSH and CDR2 LQKENI. This CDR3 has 15 residues. CDR3 bases: TGTGCCAGCTCACGACAGGGATCCAGTGGAAACACCATATATTTT. This codes for CASSRQGSSGNTIYF.

This chain links TRBV15 with TRBJ2-3; 9 nucleotides align to TRBD2. Looked up from germline, CDR1 is LNHNV and CDR2 is YYDKDF (reference sequence). The ends lost 3 bases at V and 8 bases at J; junction bases unmatched: 9. The CDR3 contains 15 residues. The CDR3 DNA is TGTGCCACCAGCAGGGGACTAGCCCTCTCTAGTACGCAGTATTTT. It yields the protein CATSRGLALSSTQYF.

The rearrangement links TRBV20-1 to TRBJ1-4, with a weak D call TRBD1 (5 bases). V was trimmed by 2 bases and J by 10 bases, leaving 8 bases between them. In germline, CDR1 is DFQATT, CDR2 SNEGSKA (reference sequence). The CDR3 has 11 amino acids. Written as DNA, the CDR3 is TGCAGTGCTAGAACAGGCCGAAAACTGTTTTTT. It translates to CSARTGRKLFF.